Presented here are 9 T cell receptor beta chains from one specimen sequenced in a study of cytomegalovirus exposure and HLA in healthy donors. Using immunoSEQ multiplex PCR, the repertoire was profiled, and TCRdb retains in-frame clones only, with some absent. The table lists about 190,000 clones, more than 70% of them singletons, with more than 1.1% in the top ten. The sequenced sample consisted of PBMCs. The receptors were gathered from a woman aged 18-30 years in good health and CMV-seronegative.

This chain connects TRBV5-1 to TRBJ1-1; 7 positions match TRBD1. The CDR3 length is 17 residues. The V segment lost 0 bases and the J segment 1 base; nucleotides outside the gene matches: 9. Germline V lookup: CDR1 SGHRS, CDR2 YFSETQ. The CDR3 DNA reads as TGCGCCAGCAGCTTGGGAGACAGGGAACTGAAGAACACTGAAGCTTTCTTT. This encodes CASSLGDRELKNTEAFF.

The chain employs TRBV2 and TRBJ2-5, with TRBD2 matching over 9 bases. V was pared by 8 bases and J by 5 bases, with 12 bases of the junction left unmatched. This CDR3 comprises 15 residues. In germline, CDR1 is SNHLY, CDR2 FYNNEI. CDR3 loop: CASFWTSAVGETQYF. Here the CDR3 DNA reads TGTGCCAGCTTCTGGACTAGCGCGGTCGGGGAGACCCAGTACTTC.

In DNA form, the CDR3 reads TGTGCCAGCAGCTACCGGGGGGACGGAAACACCATATATTTT. This encodes CASSYRGDGNTIYF. V is TRBV7-9 and J is TRBJ1-3; tentatively, D is TRBD1 (5 bases). V was cut by 4 bases and J by 4 bases, with 11 bases left in between. CDR3 size: 14 residues. The germline gives CDR1 SEHNR, CDR2 FQNEAQ (reference sequence). Combining the CDR3 with reference TRBV7-9 and TRBJ1-3 gives the whole variable domain DTGVSQNPRHKITKRGQNVTFRCDPISEHNRLYWYRQTLGQGPEFLTYFQNEAQLEKSRLLSDRFSAERPKGSFSTLEIQRTEQGDSAMYLCASSYRGDGNTIYFGEGSWLTVV.

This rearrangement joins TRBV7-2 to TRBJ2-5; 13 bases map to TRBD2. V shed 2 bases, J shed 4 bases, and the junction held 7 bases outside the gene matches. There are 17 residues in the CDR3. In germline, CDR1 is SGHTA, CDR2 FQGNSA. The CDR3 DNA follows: TGTGCCAGCAGCTTACTGCGACTAGCGGGGGGATTAGAGACCCAGTACTTC. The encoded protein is CASSLLRLAGGLETQYF.

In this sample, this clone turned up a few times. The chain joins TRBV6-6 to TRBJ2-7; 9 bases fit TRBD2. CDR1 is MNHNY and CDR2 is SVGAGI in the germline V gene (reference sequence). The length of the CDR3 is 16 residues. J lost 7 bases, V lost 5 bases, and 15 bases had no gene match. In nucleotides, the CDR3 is TGTGCCAGCAGTCAGTCCTTGGCGGGAGGGCCGGGGGAGCAGTACTTC. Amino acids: CASSQSLAGGPGEQYF.

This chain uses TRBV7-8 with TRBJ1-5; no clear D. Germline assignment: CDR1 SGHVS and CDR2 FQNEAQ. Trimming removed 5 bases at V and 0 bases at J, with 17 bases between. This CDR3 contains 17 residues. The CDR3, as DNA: TGTGCCAGCAGCCAATACCTACCTGACACTAGCAATCAGCCCCAGCATTTT. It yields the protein CASSQYLPDTSNQPQHF.

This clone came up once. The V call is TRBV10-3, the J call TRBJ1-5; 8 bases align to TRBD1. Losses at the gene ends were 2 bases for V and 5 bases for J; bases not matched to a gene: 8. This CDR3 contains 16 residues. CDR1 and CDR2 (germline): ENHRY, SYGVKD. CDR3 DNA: TGTGCCATCAGTGAGACTGAGACAGGGGTTGATCAGCCCCAGCATTTT. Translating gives CAISETETGVDQPQHF.

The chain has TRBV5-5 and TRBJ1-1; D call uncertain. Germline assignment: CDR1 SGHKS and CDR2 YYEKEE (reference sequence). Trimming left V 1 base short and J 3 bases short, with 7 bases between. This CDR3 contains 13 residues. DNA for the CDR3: TGTGCCAGCAGCTTGATGGCAGACACTGAAGCTTTCTTT. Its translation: CASSLMADTEAFF.

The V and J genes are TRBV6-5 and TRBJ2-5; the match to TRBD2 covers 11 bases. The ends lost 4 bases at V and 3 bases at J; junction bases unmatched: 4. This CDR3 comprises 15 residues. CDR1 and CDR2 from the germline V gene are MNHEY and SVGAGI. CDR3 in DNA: TGTGCCAGCAGTTCCTTGGGACTAGCGGAAGAGACCCAGTACTTC. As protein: CASSSLGLAEETQYF.